The text below deals with one T cell receptor beta chain. Each CDR3 protein gets one entry after TCRdb re-called the RT-PCR reads with MiXCR. The repertoire has under 200,000 distinct CDR3 sequences, about a tenth of them found once; the top ten carry 9.5% to 15%. The data are from a study of response to subunit inactivated influenza vaccine. This receptor was identified in a man aged 50 to 59 who received an inactivated influenza vaccine. The material was non-naive T cells sorted from PBMCs, obtained 45 days after vaccination.

As DNA, the CDR3 is TGTGCCAGCAGTCACGGGGAAAATCAGCCCCAGCATTTT. It translates to CASSHGENQPQHF. V and J are TRBV12-3 or TRBV12-4 and TRBJ1-5; no definite D call. The CDR3 sequence is 13 residues long. V was pared by 5 bases and J by 4 bases, with 9 bases between.